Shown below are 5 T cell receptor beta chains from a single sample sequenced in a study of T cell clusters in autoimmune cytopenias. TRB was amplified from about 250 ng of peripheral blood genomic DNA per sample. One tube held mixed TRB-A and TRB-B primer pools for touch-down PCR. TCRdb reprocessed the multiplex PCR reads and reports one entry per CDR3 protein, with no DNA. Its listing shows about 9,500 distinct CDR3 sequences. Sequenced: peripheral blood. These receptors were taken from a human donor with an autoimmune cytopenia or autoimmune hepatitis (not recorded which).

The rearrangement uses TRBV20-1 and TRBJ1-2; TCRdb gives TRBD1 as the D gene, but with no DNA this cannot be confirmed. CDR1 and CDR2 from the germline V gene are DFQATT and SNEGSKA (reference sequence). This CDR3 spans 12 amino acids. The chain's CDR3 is CSARQGLYGYTF.

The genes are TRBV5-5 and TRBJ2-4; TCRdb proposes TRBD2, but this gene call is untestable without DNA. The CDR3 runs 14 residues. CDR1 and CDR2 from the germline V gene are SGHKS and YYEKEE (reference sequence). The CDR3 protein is CASSLGEAKNIQYF.

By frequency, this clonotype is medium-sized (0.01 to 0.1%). The CDR3 protein is CASRGGQGRGYTF. The rearrangement uses TRBV6-5 and TRBJ1-2; checking the TCRdb D call of TRBD1 is not possible without DNA. The CDR3 spans 13 residues. The V gene's germline CDR1 is MNHEY and CDR2 SVGAGI.

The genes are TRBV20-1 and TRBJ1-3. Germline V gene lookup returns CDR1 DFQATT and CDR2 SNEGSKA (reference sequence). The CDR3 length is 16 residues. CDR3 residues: CSARDLDRSSGNTIYF.

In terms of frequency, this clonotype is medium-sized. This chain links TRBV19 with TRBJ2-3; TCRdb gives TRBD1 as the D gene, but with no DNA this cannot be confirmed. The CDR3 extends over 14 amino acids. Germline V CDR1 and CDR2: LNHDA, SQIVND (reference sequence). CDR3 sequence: CASAQGTGADTQYF.